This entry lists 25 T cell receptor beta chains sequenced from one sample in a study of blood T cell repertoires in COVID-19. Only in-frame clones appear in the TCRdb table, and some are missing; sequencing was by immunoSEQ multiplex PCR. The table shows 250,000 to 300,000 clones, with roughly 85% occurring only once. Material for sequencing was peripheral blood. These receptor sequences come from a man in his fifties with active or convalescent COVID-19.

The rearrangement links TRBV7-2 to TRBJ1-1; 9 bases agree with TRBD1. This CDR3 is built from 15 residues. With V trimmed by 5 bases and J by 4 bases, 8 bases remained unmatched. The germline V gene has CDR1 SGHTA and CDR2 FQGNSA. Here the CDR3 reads CASSRNRGQSTEAFF. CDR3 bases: TGTGCCAGCAGCCGCAACAGGGGGCAAAGCACTGAAGCTTTCTTT.

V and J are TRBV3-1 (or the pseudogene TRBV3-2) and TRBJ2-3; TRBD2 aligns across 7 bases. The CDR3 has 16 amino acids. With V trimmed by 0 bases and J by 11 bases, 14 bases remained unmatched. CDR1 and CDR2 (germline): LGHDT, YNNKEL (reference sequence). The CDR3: CASSQDALALGVKQYF. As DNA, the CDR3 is TGTGCCAGCAGCCAAGATGCACTAGCGTTGGGGGTAAAGCAGTATTTT.

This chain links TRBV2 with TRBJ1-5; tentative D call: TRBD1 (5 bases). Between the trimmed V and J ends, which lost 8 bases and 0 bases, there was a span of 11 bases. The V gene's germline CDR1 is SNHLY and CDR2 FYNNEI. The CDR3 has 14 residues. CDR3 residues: CASGATSSNQPQHF. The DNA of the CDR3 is TGTGCCAGCGGGGCTACAAGTAGCAATCAGCCCCAGCATTTT.

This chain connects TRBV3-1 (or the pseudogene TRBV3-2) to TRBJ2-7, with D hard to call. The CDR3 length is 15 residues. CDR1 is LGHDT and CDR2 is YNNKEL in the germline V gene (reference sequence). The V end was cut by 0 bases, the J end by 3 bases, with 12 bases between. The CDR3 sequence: CASSQEFSLNYEQYF. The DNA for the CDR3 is TGTGCCAGCAGCCAAGAGTTCAGTTTGAACTACGAGCAGTACTTC.

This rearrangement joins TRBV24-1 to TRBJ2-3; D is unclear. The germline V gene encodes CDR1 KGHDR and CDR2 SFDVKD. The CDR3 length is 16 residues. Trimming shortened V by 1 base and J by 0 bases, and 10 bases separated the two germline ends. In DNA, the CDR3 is TGTGCCACCAGTGATTTACCGACACTTAGCACAGATACGCAGTATTTT. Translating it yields CATSDLPTLSTDTQYF.

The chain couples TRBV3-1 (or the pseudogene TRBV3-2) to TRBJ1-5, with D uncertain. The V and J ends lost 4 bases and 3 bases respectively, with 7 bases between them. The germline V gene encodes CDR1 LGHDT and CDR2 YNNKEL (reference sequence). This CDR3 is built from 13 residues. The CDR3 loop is CASSRVPNQPQHF. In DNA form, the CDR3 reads TGTGCCAGCAGCCGCGTCCCCAATCAGCCCCAGCATTTT.

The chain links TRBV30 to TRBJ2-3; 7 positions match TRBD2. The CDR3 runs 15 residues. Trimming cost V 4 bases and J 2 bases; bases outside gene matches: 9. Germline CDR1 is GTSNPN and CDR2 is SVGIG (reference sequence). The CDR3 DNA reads TGTGCCTGGACCAGCGGGACCTACACCACAGATACGCAGTATTTT. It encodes CAWTSGTYTTDTQYF.

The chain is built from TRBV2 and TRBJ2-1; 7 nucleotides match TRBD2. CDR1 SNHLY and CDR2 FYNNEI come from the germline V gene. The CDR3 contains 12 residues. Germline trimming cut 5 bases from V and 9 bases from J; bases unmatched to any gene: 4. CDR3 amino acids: CASSKTSLEQFF. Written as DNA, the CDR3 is TGTGCCAGCAGTAAGACTAGCCTTGAGCAGTTCTTC. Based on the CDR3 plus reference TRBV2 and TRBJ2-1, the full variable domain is EPEVTQTPSHQVTQMGQEVILRCVPISNHLYFYWYRQILGQKVEFLVSFYNNEISEKSEIFDDQFSVERPDGSNFTLKIRSTKLEDSAMYFCASSKTSLEQFFGPGTRLTVL.

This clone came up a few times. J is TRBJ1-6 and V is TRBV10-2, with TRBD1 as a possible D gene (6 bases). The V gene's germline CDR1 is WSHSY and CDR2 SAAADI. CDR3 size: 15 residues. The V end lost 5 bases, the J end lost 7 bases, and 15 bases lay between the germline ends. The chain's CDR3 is CASSQGQLRNSPLHF. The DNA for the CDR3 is TGCGCCAGCAGTCAAGGACAGCTCAGAAATTCACCCCTCCACTTT.

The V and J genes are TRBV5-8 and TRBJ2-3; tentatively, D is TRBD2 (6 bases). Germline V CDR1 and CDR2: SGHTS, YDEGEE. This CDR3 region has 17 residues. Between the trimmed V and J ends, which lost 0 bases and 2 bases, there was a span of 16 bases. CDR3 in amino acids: CASSLGLGEETTDTQYF. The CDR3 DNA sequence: TGTGCCAGCAGCTTGGGGTTAGGGGAGGAGACCACAGATACGCAGTATTTT.

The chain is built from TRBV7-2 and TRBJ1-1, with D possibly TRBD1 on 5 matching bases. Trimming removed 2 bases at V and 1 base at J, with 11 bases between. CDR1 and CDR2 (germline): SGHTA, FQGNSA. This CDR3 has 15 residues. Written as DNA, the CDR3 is TGTGCCAGCAGCTTACTCAGGGTTGGGAACACTGAAGCTTTCTTT. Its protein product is CASSLLRVGNTEAFF.

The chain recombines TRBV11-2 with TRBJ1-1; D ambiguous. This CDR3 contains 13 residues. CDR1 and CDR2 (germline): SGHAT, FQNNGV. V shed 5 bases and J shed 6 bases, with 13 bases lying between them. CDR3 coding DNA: TGTGCCAGCAGCAAGCGGGCGGAGGCTGAAGCTTTCTTT. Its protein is CASSKRAEAEAFF.

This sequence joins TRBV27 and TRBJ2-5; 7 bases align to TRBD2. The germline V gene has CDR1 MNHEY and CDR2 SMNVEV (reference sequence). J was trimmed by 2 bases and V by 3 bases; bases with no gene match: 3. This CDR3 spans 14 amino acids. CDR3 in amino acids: CASSLKRDQETQYF. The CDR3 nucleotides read TGTGCCAGCAGTTTGAAGCGGGATCAAGAGACCCAGTACTTC.

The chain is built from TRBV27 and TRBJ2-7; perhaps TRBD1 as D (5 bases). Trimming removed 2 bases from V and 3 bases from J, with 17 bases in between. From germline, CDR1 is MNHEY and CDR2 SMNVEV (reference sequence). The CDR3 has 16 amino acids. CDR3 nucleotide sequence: TGTGCCAGCAGTTTAGTATCTGGGCAGGGCGGCTACGAGCAGTACTTC. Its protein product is CASSLVSGQGGYEQYF.

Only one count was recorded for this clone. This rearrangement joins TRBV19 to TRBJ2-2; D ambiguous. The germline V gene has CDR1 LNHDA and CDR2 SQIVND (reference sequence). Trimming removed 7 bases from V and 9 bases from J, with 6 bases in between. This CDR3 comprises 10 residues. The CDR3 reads CASMGRELFF. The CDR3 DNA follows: TGTGCCAGTATGGGCAGGGAGCTGTTTTTT.

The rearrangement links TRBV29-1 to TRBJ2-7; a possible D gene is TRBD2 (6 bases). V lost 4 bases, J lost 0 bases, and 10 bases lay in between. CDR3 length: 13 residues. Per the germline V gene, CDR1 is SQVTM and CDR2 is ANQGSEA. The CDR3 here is CSVGEAFSYEQYF. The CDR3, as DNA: TGCAGCGTTGGGGAGGCCTTCTCCTACGAGCAGTACTTC.

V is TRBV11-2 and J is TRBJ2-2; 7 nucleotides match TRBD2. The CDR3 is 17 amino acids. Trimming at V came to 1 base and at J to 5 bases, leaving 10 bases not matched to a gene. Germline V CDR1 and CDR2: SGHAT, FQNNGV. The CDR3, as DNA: TGTGCCAGCAGCTTAGGAGCGGGAATTCGGGGTACCGGGGAGCTGTTTTTT. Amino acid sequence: CASSLGAGIRGTGELFF. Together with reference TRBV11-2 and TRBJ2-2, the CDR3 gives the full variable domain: EAGVAQSPRYKIIEKRQSVAFWCNPISGHATLYWYQQILGQGPKLLIQFQNNGVVDDSQLPKDRFSAERLKGVDSTLKIQPAKLEDSAVYLCASSLGAGIRGTGELFFGEGSRLTVL.

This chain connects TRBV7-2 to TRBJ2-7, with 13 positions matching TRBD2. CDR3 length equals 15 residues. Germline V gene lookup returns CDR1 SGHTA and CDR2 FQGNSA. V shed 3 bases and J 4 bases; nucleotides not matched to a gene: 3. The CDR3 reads CASSLGLAGPYEQYF. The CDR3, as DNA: TGTGCCAGCAGCTTGGGACTAGCGGGGCCGTACGAGCAGTACTTC.

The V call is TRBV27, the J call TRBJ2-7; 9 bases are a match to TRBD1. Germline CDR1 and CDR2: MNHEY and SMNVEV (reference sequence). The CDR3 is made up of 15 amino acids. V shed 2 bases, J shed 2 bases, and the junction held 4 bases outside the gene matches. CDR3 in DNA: TGTGCCAGCAGTTTACGGTGGACAGGGGCCTACGAGCAGTACTTC. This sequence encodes CASSLRWTGAYEQYF.

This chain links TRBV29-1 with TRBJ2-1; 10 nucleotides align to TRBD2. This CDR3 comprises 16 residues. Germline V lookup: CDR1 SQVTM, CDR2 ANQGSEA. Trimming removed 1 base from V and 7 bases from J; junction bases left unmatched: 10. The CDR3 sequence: CSVEGGSSGRANEQFF. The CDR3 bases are TGCAGCGTTGAAGGGGGATCTAGCGGGAGAGCGAATGAGCAGTTCTTC.

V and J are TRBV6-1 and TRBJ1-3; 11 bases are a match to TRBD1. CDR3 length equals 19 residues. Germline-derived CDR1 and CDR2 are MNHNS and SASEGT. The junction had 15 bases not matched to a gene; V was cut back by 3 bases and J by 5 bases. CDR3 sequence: CASSEGGTGGVWVRNTIYF. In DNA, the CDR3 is TGTGCCAGCAGTGAGGGAGGGACAGGGGGAGTATGGGTCCGAAACACCATATATTTT.

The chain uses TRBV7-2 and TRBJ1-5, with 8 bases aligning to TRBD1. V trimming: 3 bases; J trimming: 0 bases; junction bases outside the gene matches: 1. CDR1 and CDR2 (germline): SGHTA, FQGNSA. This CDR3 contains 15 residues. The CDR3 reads CASSFGTGSNQPQHF. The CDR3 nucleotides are TGTGCCAGCAGCTTCGGGACAGGTAGCAATCAGCCCCAGCATTTT.

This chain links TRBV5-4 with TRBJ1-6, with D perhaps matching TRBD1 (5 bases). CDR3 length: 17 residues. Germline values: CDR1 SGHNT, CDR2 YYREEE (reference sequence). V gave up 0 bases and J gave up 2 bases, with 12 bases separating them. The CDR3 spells CASSLGSARAYNSPLHF. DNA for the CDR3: TGTGCCAGCAGCTTGGGGTCCGCCAGGGCCTATAATTCACCCCTCCACTTT.

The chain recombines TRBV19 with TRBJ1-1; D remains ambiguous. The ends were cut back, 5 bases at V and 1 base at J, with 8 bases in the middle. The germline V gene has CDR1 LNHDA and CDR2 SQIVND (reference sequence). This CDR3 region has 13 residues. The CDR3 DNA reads TGTGCCAGTAGTTTACTCGGGAACACTGAAGCTTTCTTT. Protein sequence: CASSLLGNTEAFF. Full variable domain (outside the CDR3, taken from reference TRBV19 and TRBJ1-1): DGGITQSPKYLFRKEGQNVTLSCEQNLNHDAMYWYRQDPGQGLRLIYYSQIVNDFQKGDIAEGYSVSREKKESFPLTVTSAQKNPTAFYLCASSLLGNTEAFFGQGTRLTVV.

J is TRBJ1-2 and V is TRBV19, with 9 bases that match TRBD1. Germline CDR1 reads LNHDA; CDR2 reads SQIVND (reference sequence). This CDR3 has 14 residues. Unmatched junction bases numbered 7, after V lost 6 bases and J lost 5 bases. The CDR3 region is CASSLNRGLYGYTF. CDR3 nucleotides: TGTGCCAGTAGCCTTAACAGGGGGCTGTATGGCTACACCTTC.